This T cell receptor (beta chain) was sequenced in a study of brain T cells in children with intractable seizures. Whole-study results and caveats: Pre-surgery blood may have been undersampled, hiding some clones.

Surgery cases with the highest brain T cell transcript signatures were chosen for sequencing. Pre-surgery treatment included at least one anti-epileptic drug. The protocol was immunoSEQ multiplex PCR, while the TCRdb copy is restricted to in-frame clones and leaves out a portion. Of roughly 80,000 clones listed, approximately 90% are singletons. V lost 6 bases to trimming and J lost 0 bases, with 6 bases between them. CDR1 and CDR2 from the germline V gene are SGDLS and YYNGEE. CDR3 length: 12 residues. As concerns this clone: Its antigen is currently unknown.

The chain carries TRBV9 and TRBJ1-2; D remains unclear. The sequenced sample was peripheral blood, obtained at surgery. The TCR comes from a girl aged 2-10 years with Rasmussen encephalitis and intractable seizures. In DNA, the CDR3 is TGTGCCAGCAACGGGGCTAACTATGGCTACACCTTC. This translates into CASNGANYGYTF.